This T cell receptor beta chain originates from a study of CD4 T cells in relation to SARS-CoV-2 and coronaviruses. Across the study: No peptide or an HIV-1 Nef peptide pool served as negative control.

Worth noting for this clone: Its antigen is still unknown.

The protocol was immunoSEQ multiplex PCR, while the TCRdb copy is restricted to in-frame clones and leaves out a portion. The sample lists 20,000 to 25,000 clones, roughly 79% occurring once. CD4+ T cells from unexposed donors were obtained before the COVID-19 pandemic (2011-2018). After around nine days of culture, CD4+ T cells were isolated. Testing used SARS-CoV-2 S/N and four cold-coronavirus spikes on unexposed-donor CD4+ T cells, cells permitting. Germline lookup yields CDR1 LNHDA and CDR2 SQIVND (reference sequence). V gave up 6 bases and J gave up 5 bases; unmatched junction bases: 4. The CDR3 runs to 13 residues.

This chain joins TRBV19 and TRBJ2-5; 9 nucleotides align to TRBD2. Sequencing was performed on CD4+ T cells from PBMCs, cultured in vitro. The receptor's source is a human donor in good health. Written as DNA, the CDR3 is TGTGCCAGTAGGGGACTAGCTCGGGAGACCCAGTACTTC. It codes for CASRGLARETQYF.